Below, 15 T cell receptor beta chains from the same sample are listed, as sequenced in a study of cytomegalovirus exposure and HLA in healthy donors. PCR involved 60 Vbeta and 13 Jbeta primers. Sequencing used immunoSEQ multiplex PCR; TCRdb keeps in-frame clones, though not all of them. The data contain tens of thousands of clones, around three quarters of them singletons. Material: PBMCs. The receptor set was obtained from a male donor in good health and CMV-seronegative.

The genes are TRBV10-3 and TRBJ1-6; TRBD1 agrees at 8 bases. The CDR3 is 15 amino acids. With 4 bases clipped from V and 6 bases from J, the junction kept 5 bases outside the gene matches. Germline V gene sequence: CDR1 ENHRY, CDR2 SYGVKD. The CDR3 spells CAISGQGTRNSPLHF. The CDR3 coding sequence is TGTGCCATCAGTGGACAGGGGACTCGTAATTCACCCCTCCACTTT.

The chain links TRBV10-3 to TRBJ2-2, with D possibly being TRBD2 (5 bases). V was trimmed by 3 bases and J by 1 base, leaving 9 bases between them. The length of the CDR3 is 15 residues. Per the germline V gene, CDR1 is ENHRY and CDR2 is SYGVKD. The chain's CDR3 is CAISEVALNTGELFF. CDR3 coding DNA: TGTGCCATCAGTGAAGTAGCGTTGAACACCGGGGAGCTGTTTTTT.

The chain is built from TRBV7-9 and TRBJ2-3; the match to TRBD2 covers 10 bases. Trimming cost V 5 bases and J 3 bases; bases outside gene matches: 5. The CDR3 runs 15 residues. The germline V gene has CDR1 SEHNR and CDR2 FQNEAQ (reference sequence). The CDR3 here is CASSLQAGGTDTQYF. CDR3 coding DNA: TGTGCCAGCAGCCTCCAAGCGGGAGGGACAGATACGCAGTATTTT.

The CDR3 here is CASSLNSGQNGYTF. In DNA, the CDR3 is TGTGCCAGCAGCTTAAATTCAGGGCAAAATGGCTACACCTTC. This sequence joins TRBV7-6 and TRBJ1-2, with a weak D call TRBD1 (5 bases). The CDR3 extends over 14 amino acids. Deletions cut 2 bases from V and 6 bases from J, with 13 bases between. In germline, CDR1 is SGHVS, CDR2 FNYEAQ.

The rearrangement links TRBV4-2 to TRBJ2-1; unclear D gene. The germline V and J ends were trimmed by 0 bases and 3 bases, with 9 bases remaining between them. CDR1 LGHNA and CDR2 YNFKEQ come from the germline V gene. The CDR3 covers 15 residues. Here the CDR3 reads CASSQDEADYNEQFF. The DNA of the CDR3 is TGTGCCAGCAGCCAAGATGAGGCAGACTACAATGAGCAGTTCTTC.

This clone was detected only a few times. The V and J genes are TRBV27 and TRBJ2-1, with a tentative D call TRBD1 (6 bases). Germline V gene lookup returns CDR1 MNHEY and CDR2 SMNVEV (reference sequence). Deletions cut 7 bases from V and 8 bases from J, with 15 bases between. The CDR3 has 13 residues. The CDR3 DNA sequence: TGTGCCAGCAAGAAACAGGGTAGCGATGAGCAGTTCTTC. It codes for CASKKQGSDEQFF.

This clone is a singleton in its sample. The genes are TRBV2 and TRBJ1-2; no reliable D call. Deletions cut 4 bases from V and 7 bases from J, with 10 bases between. The CDR3 sequence is 12 residues long. The V gene's germline CDR1 is SNHLY and CDR2 FYNNEI. The CDR3 sequence: CASSGGLSGYTF. CDR3 nucleotides: TGTGCCAGCAGTGGTGGACTTTCTGGCTACACCTTC.

This chain joins TRBV4-1 and TRBJ1-2, with D tentatively TRBD1 (6 bases). The germline CDR1 and CDR2 sequences are MGHRA and YSYEKL. Trimming pared 0 bases from V and 1 base from J, leaving 15 bases between. The CDR3 consists of 17 residues. As DNA, the CDR3 is TGCGCCAGCAGCCAAGATCCAACAGGGAAGAATAACTATGGCTACACCTTC. It encodes CASSQDPTGKNNYGYTF.

The chain recombines TRBV6-1 with TRBJ2-3; no clear D. CDR1 is MNHNS and CDR2 is SASEGT in the germline V gene. Trimming stripped 4 bases from V and 4 bases from J, with 6 bases between. The length of the CDR3 is 12 residues. The CDR3 region has the DNA TGTGCCAGCAGTGTTTCTGCAGATACGCAGTATTTT. Protein product: CASSVSADTQYF.

This sequence joins TRBV19 and TRBJ2-5; 8 bases fit TRBD2. With V trimmed by 2 bases and J by 4 bases, 9 bases remained unmatched. Germline V gene sequence: CDR1 LNHDA, CDR2 SQIVND (reference sequence). This CDR3 spans 16 amino acids. The CDR3 sequence is CASSIRAGEVVETQYF. CDR3 nucleotide sequence: TGTGCCAGTAGTATACGAGCGGGAGAGGTTGTAGAGACCCAGTACTTC.

The CDR3 nucleotides read TGTGCCAGCTCACTGGACAGGGTGACTGAAGCTTTCTTT. Its translation is CASSLDRVTEAFF. The chain uses TRBV18 and TRBJ1-1, with 8 bases matching TRBD1. CDR3 length equals 13 residues. The junction had 3 bases not matched to a gene; V was cut back by 4 bases and J by 5 bases. Germline values: CDR1 KGHSH, CDR2 LQKENI.

The rearrangement uses TRBV7-2 and TRBJ2-5; D is undetermined. The germline V and J ends were trimmed by 0 bases and 2 bases, with 4 bases remaining between them. Germline CDR1 SGHTA, CDR2 FQGNSA. The CDR3 totals 13 residues. CDR3 sequence: CASSLARQETQYF. CDR3 DNA: TGTGCCAGCAGCTTAGCGCGGCAAGAGACCCAGTACTTC.

This sequence joins TRBV5-4 and TRBJ1-1; TRBD1 is a possible D gene (6 bases). The ends were cut back, 6 bases at V and 2 bases at J, with 14 bases in the middle. Per germline, CDR1 SGHNT and CDR2 YYREEE (reference sequence). This CDR3 contains 14 residues. The CDR3 sequence is CASTKDRTNTEAFF. The CDR3 DNA reads TGTGCCAGCACCAAGGACAGAACAAACACTGAAGCTTTCTTT.

This chain joins TRBV4-1 and TRBJ1-4; tentatively, D is TRBD1 (6 bases). The V gene's germline CDR1 is MGHRA and CDR2 YSYEKL. V gave up 4 bases and J gave up 3 bases, with 27 bases separating them. The CDR3 length is 20 residues. The CDR3 DNA follows: TGCGCCAGCAGCCCGCGCTCGCCACCCTCGGGGGGCCGAGCTAATGAAAAACTGTTTTTT. Its protein is CASSPRSPPSGGRANEKLFF.

This sequence joins TRBV18 and TRBJ1-2, with TRBD1 matching 9 bases. The germline V gene has CDR1 KGHSH and CDR2 LQKENI. Trimming cost V 6 bases and J 4 bases; bases outside gene matches: 12. CDR3 length equals 16 residues. The DNA for the CDR3 is TGTGCCAGCTCCCGGGACAGGGTTGATGATGGCTATGGCTACACCTTC. Amino acid sequence: CASSRDRVDDGYGYTF.